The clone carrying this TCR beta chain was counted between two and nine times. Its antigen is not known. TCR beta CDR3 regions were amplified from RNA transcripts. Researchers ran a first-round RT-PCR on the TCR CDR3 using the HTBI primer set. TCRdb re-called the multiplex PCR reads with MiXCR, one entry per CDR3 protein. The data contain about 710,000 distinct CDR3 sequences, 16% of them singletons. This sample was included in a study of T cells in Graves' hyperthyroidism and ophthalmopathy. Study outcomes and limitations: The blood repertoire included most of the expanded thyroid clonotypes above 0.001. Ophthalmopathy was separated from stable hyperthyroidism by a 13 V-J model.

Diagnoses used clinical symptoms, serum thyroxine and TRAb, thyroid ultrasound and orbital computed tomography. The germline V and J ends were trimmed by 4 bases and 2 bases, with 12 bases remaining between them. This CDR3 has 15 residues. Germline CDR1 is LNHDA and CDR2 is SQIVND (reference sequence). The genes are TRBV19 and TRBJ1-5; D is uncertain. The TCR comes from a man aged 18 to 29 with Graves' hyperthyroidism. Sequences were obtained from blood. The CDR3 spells CASSKESIGNQPQHF. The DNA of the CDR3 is TGTGCCAGTAGTAAGGAGTCTATAGGCAATCAGCCCCAGCATTTT. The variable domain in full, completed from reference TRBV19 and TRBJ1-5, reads DGGITQSPKYLFRKEGQNVTLSCEQNLNHDAMYWYRQDPGQGLRLIYYSQIVNDFQKGDIAEGYSVSREKKESFPLTVTSAQKNPTAFYLCASSKESIGNQPQHFGDGTRLSIL.